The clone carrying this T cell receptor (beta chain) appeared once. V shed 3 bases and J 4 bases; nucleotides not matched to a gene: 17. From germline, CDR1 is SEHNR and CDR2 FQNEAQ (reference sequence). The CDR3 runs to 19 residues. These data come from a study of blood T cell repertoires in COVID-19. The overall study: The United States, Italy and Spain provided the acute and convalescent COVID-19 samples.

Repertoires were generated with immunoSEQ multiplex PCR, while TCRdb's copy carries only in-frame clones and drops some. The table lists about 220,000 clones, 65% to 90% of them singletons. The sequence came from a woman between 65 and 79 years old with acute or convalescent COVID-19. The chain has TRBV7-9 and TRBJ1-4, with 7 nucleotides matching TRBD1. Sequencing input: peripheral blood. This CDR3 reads CASSFDPWTRTGINEKLFF. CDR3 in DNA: TGTGCCAGCAGCTTCGACCCCTGGACTCGGACAGGAATTAATGAAAAACTGTTTTTT.